The subject of this entry is one T cell receptor (beta chain). What it binds is not known. This entry belongs to a study of early T cells in non-severe SARS-CoV-2 infection. About the study: Investigators sequenced bulk RNA drawn from unsorted whole blood, and chains remained unpaired. Study-wide points: VDJdb matches were skewed toward anti-spike CD8 T cell responses.

The CDR3 consists of 18 residues. J gave up 4 bases and V 6 bases, and 15 bases lay outside the gene matches. Germline assignment: CDR1 MNHEY and CDR2 SVGAGI. Using its own MiXCR run on the 5' RACE reads, TCRdb lists one record per CDR3 protein. Found here are roughly 60,000 distinct CDR3 sequences, over 10% of them singletons; the top ten hold more than 3.5%. Sequencing was performed on whole blood. V gene TRBV6-5 combines with J gene TRBJ2-6; TRBD1 matches 7 bases. The receptor comes from an adult who was a healthcare worker with PCR-confirmed SARS-CoV-2 infection or an uninfected control (not recorded which). This CDR3 reads CASSTGVGGAGGANVLTF. The CDR3 DNA is TGTGCCAGCAGCACCGGAGTAGGGGGCGCGGGCGGGGCCAACGTCCTGACTTTC.